These 27 T cell receptor beta chains originate from one sample sequenced in a study of CD8+CD57+ T cells in acquired aplastic anemia. Individuals selected for sequencing had exhibited CD8+CD57+ cell expansion on flow cytometry. The template used for profiling TCR beta VDJ and CDR3 was genomic DNA. TCRdb recomputed calls from the reads with MiXCR, one row per CDR3 protein. The sample lists 200,000 to 300,000 distinct CDR3 sequences, approximately 86% seen once, with about 41% in the top ten. The sample was sorted CD4+, CD8+, or CD8+CD57+ T cells (not recorded which) from PBMCs. The receptors originated from a human donor with aplastic anemia.

This clonotype was observed a single time. The junction departs from germline at one end; a sequencing error may be responsible. The chain links TRBV7-8 to TRBJ2-3, with 7 positions matching TRBD1. The CDR3 consists of 14 residues. CDR1 SGHVS and CDR2 FQNEAQ come from the germline V gene. The CDR3 protein is CASGVGGTDAQYFF. The CDR3 bases are TGTGCCAGCGGGGTAGGGGGCACAGACGCGCAGTATTTTTTT.

This clonotype was seen only a few times. The CDR3 ends on some other residue instead of the conserved phenylalanine or tryptophan, so this is likely a read error. The limits of the CDR3 on the DNA are not certain, so only TCRdb's listed CDR3 is given. J is TRBJ1-1 and V is TRBV7-2; TRBD1 was called by the table and not checked on the DNA. The CDR3 spans 13 amino acids, including both terminal residues. CDR1 is SGHTA and CDR2 is FQGNSA in the germline V gene. The CDR3: CASSLAGGADYVY.

The chain joins TRBV20-1 to TRBJ2-5; the D is unclear. V was trimmed by 1 base and J by 5 bases, leaving 5 bases between them. Per the germline V gene, CDR1 is DFQATT and CDR2 is SNEGSKA (reference sequence). There are 11 residues in the CDR3. The CDR3 bases are TGCAGTGCTAGAGGATCGGAGACCCAGTACTTC. It encodes CSARGSETQYF.

This CDR3 reads CASKGALNEQFF. DNA of the CDR3: TGTGCCAGCAAGGGGGCTTTGAATGAGCAGTTCTTC. This chain uses TRBV2 with TRBJ2-1; 7 bases are a match to TRBD1. The CDR3 runs to 12 residues. V shed 7 bases and J 7 bases; nucleotides not matched to a gene: 4. Germline values: CDR1 SNHLY, CDR2 FYNNEI.

J is TRBJ1-2 and V is TRBV7-2; D is undetermined. The V gene lost 3 bases and the J gene lost 5 bases, with 19 bases spanning the gap. The CDR3 has 16 amino acids. Germline V CDR1 and CDR2: SGHTA, FQGNSA. CDR3 sequence reads: CASSLEGDAVAYGYTF. The CDR3, as DNA: TGTGCCAGCAGCTTGGAGGGAGACGCCGTCGCGTATGGCTACACCTTC.

The chain uses TRBV11-1 and TRBJ1-6; a possible D gene is TRBD1 (5 bases). The CDR3 runs 15 residues. From germline, CDR1 is SGHAT and CDR2 FQDESV (reference sequence). Trimming stripped 1 base from V and 13 bases from J, with 17 bases between. The CDR3 protein is CASSLGGAERSPLHF. The CDR3 DNA reads TGTGCCAGCAGCTTAGGCGGGGCAGAGCGATCCCCCCTCCACTTT.

The genes are TRBV7-8 and TRBJ1-3, with unresolved D. V lost 0 bases, J lost 15 bases, and 21 bases lay in between. The CDR3 contains 15 residues. CDR1 is SGHVS, CDR2 FQNEAQ, per germline. This CDR3 is CASSLAGVDDTQKYF. The CDR3 DNA reads TGTGCCAGCAGCTTAGCGGGTGTGGACGATACGCAGAAATATTTT.

The J gene is TRBJ1-6, the V gene TRBV9; no clear D. The V end lost 3 bases, the J end lost 15 bases, and 22 bases lay between the germline ends. This CDR3 region has 15 residues. The germline CDR1 and CDR2 sequences are SGDLS and YYNGEE. The CDR3 nucleotides are TGTGCCAGCAGCGAAACGTCCGCTTCGAATTCTTTCCTCCACTTT. Encoded protein: CASSETSASNSFLHF.

This clonotype occurred once. V usage is TRBV2 and J usage is TRBJ2-1, with TRBD1 matching over 10 bases. The CDR3 spans 14 residues. The germline CDR1 and CDR2 sequences are SNHLY and FYNNEI. V gave up 4 bases and J gave up 10 bases; unmatched junction bases: 7. Here the CDR3 DNA reads TGTGCCAGCAGTGCCCGGGACAGGGGTGGGGAGCAGTTCTTC. Translating gives CASSARDRGGEQFF.

This rearrangement joins TRBV7-2 to TRBJ1-4; D is ambiguous. From germline, CDR1 is SGHTA and CDR2 FQGNSA. The V and J ends lost 2 bases and 17 bases respectively, with 24 bases between them. The CDR3 is 15 residues long. CDR3 in DNA: TGTGCCAGCAGCTTACCGGGAGGGCTCAATGCGCAGCATTTTTTT. Amino acids: CASSLPGGLNAQHFF.

Regarding this clonotype: At one of its ends the junction is not consistent with the germline gene, which may arise from a read error. This chain connects TRBV25-1 to TRBJ2-1; D perhaps matches TRBD2 (6 bases). Germline V lookup: CDR1 MGHDK, CDR2 SYGVNS. The CDR3 is 13 residues long. In nucleotides, the CDR3 is TGTGCCAGCAGTCAAGTAGTGGCGGGAAGGCAGTCCTTC. Residues: CASSQVVAGRQSF.

J is TRBJ2-1 and V is TRBV6-1, with 13 bases matching TRBD2. The germline gives CDR1 MNHNS, CDR2 SASEGT. This CDR3 region has 16 residues. Losses at the gene ends were 7 bases for V and 7 bases for J; bases not matched to a gene: 10. For the CDR3, the DNA is TGTGCCAGCAAGCAAGAGGGACTAGCGGGAAAAAATGAGCAGTTCTTC. Translating it yields CASKQEGLAGKNEQFF.

V usage is TRBV7-3 and J usage is TRBJ2-7, with a possible D match to TRBD2 (6 bases). Trimming stripped 3 bases from V and 3 bases from J, with 24 bases between. Germline lookup yields CDR1 SGHTA and CDR2 FQGTGA. This CDR3 spans 18 amino acids. The DNA of the CDR3 is TGTGCCAGCAGCTTTCACGCAGCCGGGAGAGACCTTTACTACGAGCAGTACGTC. Translation: CASSFHAAGRDLYYEQYV.

In the case of this clonotype: Since no conserved phenylalanine or tryptophan closes the CDR3, a read error is the likely cause. No DNA is shown, since the ends of the CDR3 on it are uncertain; the CDR3 is the one TCRdb lists. The rearrangement links TRBV9 to TRBJ2-3; the table calls TRBD1, which could not be checked here. Termini included, the CDR3 measures 13 amino acids. Germline loops: CDR1 SGDLS, CDR2 YYNGEE. Here the CDR3 reads CASSDEGGNTGEL.

The V call is TRBV25-1, the J call TRBJ1-6; D not certain. The CDR3 is 16 residues long. V gave up 2 bases and J gave up 2 bases, with 10 bases separating them. Per germline, CDR1 MGHDK and CDR2 SYGVNS. CDR3: CASSEAAGAYNSPLHF. The CDR3 nucleotides read TGTGCCAGCAGTGAAGCGGCGGGCGCCTATAATTCACCCCTCCACTTT.

Of note for this clonotype: Lacking the conserved final phenylalanine or tryptophan, this CDR3 likely reflects a read error. No DNA is shown, since the ends of the CDR3 on it are uncertain; the CDR3 is the one TCRdb lists. V usage is TRBV2 and J usage is TRBJ1-2; the table's D call of TRBD1 was not tested on the DNA. The CDR3 extends over 16 residues, inclusive of both ends. Germline V lookup: CDR1 SNHLY, CDR2 FYNNEI. The CDR3: CASGAGGTDTHYFYPV.

The genes are TRBV20-1 and TRBJ1-1; 9 bases map to TRBD1. The CDR3 extends over 15 amino acids. Germline CDR1 is DFQATT and CDR2 is SNEGSKA (reference sequence). Trimming removed 3 bases from V and 4 bases from J; junction bases left unmatched: 9. The CDR3 region has the DNA TGCAGTGCTAGTCCCCCAGGGACAGGGTCCACTGAAGCTTTCTTT. This translates into CSASPPGTGSTEAFF.

Note on this clonotype: The junction does not match germline at one end; this may be a read error. J is TRBJ2-3 and V is TRBV2; TRBD2 might be the D (6 bases). CDR1 is SNHLY, CDR2 FYNNEI, per germline. The CDR3 is 13 residues long. CDR3 sequence reads: CTSLEGGPDTQYF. The DNA for the CDR3 is TGTACCAGCTTAGAGGGAGGCCCAGATACGCAGTATTTT.

This clonotype has a handful of counts. No DNA is shown, since the ends of the CDR3 on it are uncertain; the CDR3 is the one TCRdb lists. The chain employs TRBV7-9 and TRBJ2-3; whether TRBD1, the table's D call, matches the DNA was not checked. Germline assignment: CDR1 SEHNR and CDR2 FQNEAQ (reference sequence). The CDR3 spans 16 residues, counting both ends. CDR3 sequence reads: CASSLVPGELFFGQYF.

A remark on this clonotype: This likely comes from a read error, as the CDR3 has no conserved phenylalanine or tryptophan at its end. No DNA is shown, since the ends of the CDR3 on it are uncertain; the CDR3 is the one TCRdb lists. This sequence joins TRBV19 and TRBJ1-6. The germline CDR1 and CDR2 sequences are LNHDA and SQIVND (reference sequence). The CDR3 numbers 16 amino acids, ends counted. CDR3 residues: CASSIASGAYNEQFLV.

In its sample, this clonotype was seen a few times. A read error may be the cause here, since a much bigger clone is one base away. The rearrangement links TRBV11-3 to TRBJ1-1; D possibly corresponds to TRBD1 (6 bases). The germline V gene has CDR1 SGHNT and CDR2 YENEEA. The V gene lost 4 bases and the J gene lost 1 base, with 7 bases spanning the gap. The CDR3 contains 13 residues. The CDR3 DNA is TGTGCCAGCAGCTCGACAGGGAACACTGAAGCTTTCTTT. The encoded protein is CASSSTGNTEAFF.

Remarks on this clonotype: The junction differs from germline at one of its ends, possibly a read error. This chain connects TRBV7-8 to TRBJ2-1; D is perhaps TRBD1 or TRBD2 (6 bases each). The germline gives CDR1 SGHVS, CDR2 FQNEAQ. The CDR3 extends over 13 amino acids. The chain's CDR3 is CASSDGGQVTQVF. Here the CDR3 DNA reads TGTGCCAGCAGTGATGGGGGGCAAGTCACGCAGGTCTTC.

For this clonotype: This CDR3 fails to terminate in the conserved phenylalanine or tryptophan, so it likely reflects a read error. No DNA is shown, since the ends of the CDR3 on it are uncertain; the CDR3 is the one TCRdb lists. The genes are TRBV9 and TRBJ2-7; the table's D call, TRBD2, was not checked against the DNA. In germline, CDR1 is SGDLS, CDR2 YYNGEE. Both ends counted, the CDR3 spans 11 residues. CDR3 region: CASSDGGRPTG.

Turning to this clonotype: At one end the junction does not follow the germline gene, possibly because of a read error. The chain uses TRBV9 and TRBJ2-1; D is unresolved. Per the germline V gene, CDR1 is SGDLS and CDR2 is YYNGEE. The CDR3 loop spans 15 amino acids. The CDR3 is CASSVGSGTYNLQFF. CDR3 nucleotide sequence: TGTGCCAGCAGTGTAGGTTCCGGAACGTACAATTTGCAGTTCTTC.

This clonotype was counted a single time. This chain connects TRBV19 to TRBJ1-5, with TRBD1 matching over 7 bases. The V gene's germline CDR1 is LNHDA and CDR2 SQIVND (reference sequence). CDR3 length: 16 residues. Trimming removed 8 bases from V and 0 bases from J; junction bases left unmatched: 10. CDR3 sequence reads: CASGTDRARSNQPQHF. CDR3 coding DNA: TGTGCCAGTGGTACTGACAGGGCGCGTAGCAATCAGCCCCAGCATTTT.

In regard to this clonotype: At one end, the junction sequence differs from germline, possibly due to a read error. The chain links TRBV7-2 to TRBJ1-4; 8 bases match TRBD1. From germline, CDR1 is SGHTA and CDR2 FQGNSA. CDR3 length: 14 amino acids. The CDR3 nucleotides are TGTGCCAGCAGCACCTCAGGGGGCGTCGCCTACGAGCAGTTT. It is translated as CASSTSGGVAYEQF.

The chain carries TRBV9 and TRBJ2-1, with D unresolved. V lost 1 base, J lost 11 bases, and 22 bases lay in between. The CDR3 spans 16 residues. CDR1 and CDR2 (germline): SGDLS, YYNGEE. The chain's CDR3 is CASSVYRNGYSEQQFF. As DNA, the CDR3 is TGTGCCAGCAGCGTATACAGAAACGGCTACAGCGAGCAGCAGTTCTTC.